This TCR beta chain is drawn from a study of shared clonotypes between healthy human individuals. The CDR3 has 16 residues. V shed 1 base and J 1 base; nucleotides not matched to a gene: 4. CDR1 and CDR2 from the germline V gene are MGHRA and YSYEKL. Sequencing was performed with immunoSEQ multiplex PCR; in TCRdb, only in-frame clones are kept and a portion is missing. The table includes approximately 2,000,000 clones, approximately 90% detected once. V and J are TRBV4-1 and TRBJ2-5; TRBD1 agrees at 9 bases. This TCR was sampled from a man aged 18-30 years in good health. Some clones in this sample may be carry-over from other donors' samples. The sequencing sample was made of naive CD4+ T cells from PBMCs. Documented subset: CD45RA+ positively selected. The CDR3 sequence: CASSQGGTGTQETQYF. The CDR3 DNA follows: TGCGCCAGCAGCCAAGGCGGGACAGGGACCCAAGAGACCCAGTACTTC.